The present TCR beta chain was sequenced within a study of T cells in Graves' hyperthyroidism and ophthalmopathy. With 5 bases removed from V and 6 bases from J, the gap between germline ends came to 16 bases. This CDR3 comprises 14 residues. Germline assignment: CDR1 SGHTA and CDR2 FQGNSA. Patients were excluded for uncontrolled infection, other autoimmune disease, pregnancy or lactation. RNA transcripts provided the source from which TCR beta CDR3 regions were amplified. Primed by the HTBI set, a first-round RT-PCR was run on the TCR CDR3. TCRdb processed the multiplex PCR reads anew with MiXCR; each CDR3 protein has one entry. The sample holds 600,000 or so distinct CDR3 sequences, just over 45% seen once.

The chain is built from TRBV7-2 and TRBJ1-2; D is undetermined. This sequence was found in a woman between 18 and 30 years old with Graves' hyperthyroidism. Sequenced: peripheral blood or thyroid tissue (not recorded which). The CDR3 loop reads CASSRAWVRNGYTF. DNA of the CDR3: TGTGCCAGCAGCCGTGCCTGGGTGCGTAATGGCTACACCTTC.